This is a list of T cell receptor beta chains from one sample in a study of cytomegalovirus exposure and HLA in healthy donors. Sequencing was performed with immunoSEQ multiplex PCR; in TCRdb, only in-frame clones are kept and a portion is missing. The table lists about 60,000 clones, roughly 90% of them singletons. Sequenced material: PBMCs. All receptors derive from a man between 18 and 35 years old in good health and CMV-seronegative. Both conserved end residues are part of each CDR3. A D gene is named only where the DNA matches it firmly. Clone size is given for some rows only: seen once, a few or many times, or a class if the clone is expanded.

d_call cdr3_length j_call clone_size v_call cdr3_nt cdr3_aa
TRBD1 16 TRBJ1-2 - TRBV19 TGTGCCAGTAACAAAGGGGGCCAGCCAGCTAACTATGGCTACACCTTC CASNKGGQPANYGYTF
- 18 TRBJ1-4 - TRBV18 TGTGCCAGCTCACCAGTTGGCAGGGGCGACGCAACTAATGAAAAACTGTTTTTT CASSPVGRGDATNEKLFF
TRBD2 13 TRBJ2-3 - TRBV5-1 TGCGCCAGCAGCGGCGGGAGCGCAGATACGCAGTATTTT CASSGGSADTQYF
- 18 TRBJ2-7 few TRBV7-9 TGTGCCAGCAGCTTAGCGCTTAATCAGGCGGAGAGGGCCTACGAGCAGTACTTC CASSLALNQAERAYEQYF
TRBD2 18 TRBJ2-2 - TRBV28 TGTGCCAGCAGTTTGTTTTGGCTAGCGGGGAATAACACCGGGGAGCTGTTTTTT CASSLFWLAGNNTGELFF
- 15 TRBJ1-5 once TRBV28 TGTGCCAGCCGTCGTGGGGGGGCTCTCAATCAGCCCCAGCATTTT CASRRGGALNQPQHF
TRBD2 14 TRBJ2-7 - TRBV10-3 TGTGCCATCAGTGATAGCGGGAAACTCTACGAGCAGTACTTC CAISDSGKLYEQYF
- 16 TRBJ2-2 - TRBV5-1 TGCGCCAGCAGCCCAGGAGCGGCCCTATCCGAAAGGGAGCTGTTTTTT CASSPGAALSERELFF
- 16 TRBJ2-3 - TRBV13 TGTGCCAGCAGCTTAGGCCTAAGAGGTCCGGCAGATACGCAGTATTTT CASSLGLRGPADTQYF
- 18 TRBJ2-3 - TRBV21-1 TGTGCCAGCAGCCCGCGACTAGCGGGAAGGGTTTACACAGATACGCAGTATTTT CASSPRLAGRVYTDTQYF
- 13 TRBJ2-4 - TRBV7-6 TGTGCCAGCAGCTTAGTCAGGGGAGACATTCAGTACTTC CASSLVRGDIQYF
- 15 TRBJ1-1 - TRBV6-1 TGTGCCAGCACTCCCCTGGGGACACTGAACACTGAAGCTTTCTTT CASTPLGTLNTEAFF
TRBD2 15 TRBJ2-1 - TRBV5-5 TGTGCCAGCAGCTTCCGGGACTATGAAGCTAATGAGCAGTTCTTC CASSFRDYEANEQFF
TRBD1 15 TRBJ2-3 - TRBV7-9 TGTGCCAGCAGCTCACAGGGGAAGATTAGGGATACGCAGTATTTT CASSSQGKIRDTQYF
- 13 TRBJ1-2 - TRBV4-2 TGTGCCAGCAGCCAAGATCCCAAGCGGGGCTACACCTTC CASSQDPKRGYTF
- 11 TRBJ2-7 - TRBV30 TGTGCCTGGAGAATCGGGGTCGAGCAGTACTTC CAWRIGVEQYF
- 15 TRBJ2-3 - TRBV28 TGTGCCAGCAGTTTGAGGGGGAGTGTCCCAGATACGCAGTATTTT CASSLRGSVPDTQYF
- 11 TRBJ2-2 - TRBV2 TGTGCCAGCATGAGTACCGGGGAGCTGTTTTTT CASMSTGELFF
- 13 TRBJ1-3 - TRBV30 TGTGCCTGGAGGTGGGGCTGGGGAAACACCATATATTTT CAWRWGWGNTIYF
TRBD2 14 TRBJ2-1 - TRBV6-1 TGTGCCAGCAGTGTTAGGTCGGGAGGTAATGAGCAGTTCTTC CASSVRSGGNEQFF
- 15 TRBJ2-3 - TRBV2 TGTGCCAGCAGCCCGGAGCAGATTAGCACAGATACGCAGTATTTT CASSPEQISTDTQYF
TRBD1 15 TRBJ2-7 - TRBV2 TGTGCCAGCAGTGAAGAGAATACAGGGGCCCACGAGCAGTACTTC CASSEENTGAHEQYF
- 13 TRBJ2-1 - TRBV7-9 TGTGCCAGCAGCTTCGACAGAGACAATGAGCAGTTCTTC CASSFDRDNEQFF
- 16 TRBJ2-5 - TRBV28 TGTGCCAGCAGGTCTGAGGAGGACCTTTTTGGAGAGACCCAGTACTTC CASRSEEDLFGETQYF
- 16 TRBJ1-5 - TRBV4-1 TGCGCCAGCAGCCAAGATGTGGGGCAGGTGCGACAGCCCCAGCATTTT CASSQDVGQVRQPQHF
TRBD1 12 TRBJ1-2 - TRBV29-1 TGCAGCGTCGACAGGGTGGCCGATGGCTACACCTTC CSVDRVADGYTF
- 15 TRBJ2-6 - TRBV29-1 TGCAGCGTTGAAAGTGGAGGTTCTGGGGCCAACGTCCTGACTTTC CSVESGGSGANVLTF
TRBD1 13 TRBJ2-2 - TRBV7-6 TGTGCCAGCAGTTGGACAGGGCCCGGGGAGCTGTTTTTT CASSWTGPGELFF
- 14 TRBJ2-7 - TRBV2 TGTGCCAGCAGGCCAGGGGATACCTCCTACGAGCAGTACTTC CASRPGDTSYEQYF
TRBD1 12 TRBJ1-1 - TRBV11-2 TGTGCCAGCAGGACAGGGATAACTGAAGCTTTCTTT CASRTGITEAFF
TRBD2 16 TRBJ2-7 - TRBV6-5 TGTGCCAGCAGTTACACCCGGACTAGCGGGATCCACGAGCAGTACTTC CASSYTRTSGIHEQYF